A single sample gave rise to the 27 T cell receptor beta chains below, sequenced in a study of blood T cells in healthy people across ages. A J-beta primer mix and a sample-barcoded 5' primer were used in a second PCR of about 6 to 12 cycles. MiXCR was run by TCRdb on the 5' RACE reads, yielding one entry per CDR3 protein. Of 2 million or so distinct CDR3 sequences in the sample, 49% were seen once. Source material: blood. Receptors originate from a woman aged 40 to 50 in good health.

This CDR3 reads CASSESRGVYTEAFF. Written as DNA, the CDR3 is TGTGCCAGCAGTGAATCGAGAGGGGTCTACACTGAAGCTTTCTTT. The J gene is TRBJ1-1, the V gene TRBV25-1, with D possibly TRBD1 on 5 matching bases. This CDR3 has 15 amino acids. V lost 1 base, J lost 3 bases, and 12 bases lay in between. The germline V gene has CDR1 MGHDK and CDR2 SYGVNS.

The chain carries TRBV2 and TRBJ2-3; tentative D call: TRBD2 (7 bases). The germline V gene has CDR1 SNHLY and CDR2 FYNNEI. This CDR3 region has 17 residues. V was cut by 5 bases and J by 0 bases, with 18 bases left in between. In nucleotides, the CDR3 is TGTGCCAGCAGTCCGGGGGGCGGAGTTCCTAGCACAGATACGCAGTATTTT. Protein sequence: CASSPGGGVPSTDTQYF. The variable domain in full, with the rest retrieved from reference TRBV2 and TRBJ2-3, is EPEVTQTPSHQVTQMGQEVILRCVPISNHLYFYWYRQILGQKVEFLVSFYNNEISEKSEIFDDQFSVERPDGSNFTLKIRSTKLEDSAMYFCASSPGGGVPSTDTQYFGPGTRLTVL.

The gene calls are TRBV28 and TRBJ1-2, with 7 positions matching TRBD1. The V gene's germline CDR1 is MDHEN and CDR2 SYDVKM. This CDR3 is 16 amino acids long. Unmatched junction bases numbered 10, after V lost 2 bases and J lost 4 bases. DNA for the CDR3: TGTGCCAGCAGTTTAGAGTTACAGGGGACGATCTATGGCTACACCTTC. Amino acids: CASSLELQGTIYGYTF.

The chain is built from TRBV4-2 and TRBJ2-1; 8 bases are shared with TRBD1. In germline, CDR1 is LGHNA, CDR2 YNFKEQ. Trimming cost V 0 bases and J 6 bases; bases outside gene matches: 7. The CDR3 consists of 16 residues. The CDR3 reads CASSQDRAGGTNEQFF. The CDR3 DNA sequence: TGTGCCAGCAGCCAAGATCGGGCAGGGGGCACCAATGAGCAGTTCTTC.

CDR3 sequence: CASSPVAGATDTQYF. CDR3 DNA: TGTGCCAGCAGCCCTGTGGCGGGGGCCACAGATACGCAGTATTTT. This chain connects TRBV9 to TRBJ2-3; tentatively, D is TRBD2 (7 bases). Between the trimmed V and J ends, which lost 4 bases and 2 bases, there was a span of 14 bases. The germline V gene has CDR1 SGDLS and CDR2 YYNGEE. This CDR3 is 15 amino acids long.

The chain has TRBV4-3 and TRBJ2-7; D might be TRBD2 (6 bases). The CDR3 length is 17 residues. In germline, CDR1 is LGHNA, CDR2 YSLEER. V was pared by 1 base and J by 0 bases, with 16 bases between. The CDR3 loop reads CASSQGTGTFNSYEQYF. The CDR3 bases are TGCGCCAGCAGCCAAGGAACCGGGACTTTCAACTCCTACGAGCAGTACTTC.

V gene TRBV5-1 combines with J gene TRBJ2-3, with D unresolved. Germline V lookup: CDR1 SGHRS, CDR2 YFSETQ. This CDR3 region has 15 residues. V gave up 2 bases and J gave up 4 bases, with 14 bases separating them. CDR3 sequence (DNA): TGCGCCAGCAGCTTCAACCCAGGATTCTCAGATACGCAGTATTTT. Translated, it gives CASSFNPGFSDTQYF.

The rearrangement joins TRBV6-1 to TRBJ1-5; the D is unclear. The germline V gene has CDR1 MNHNS and CDR2 SASEGT. The germline V and J ends were trimmed by 7 bases and 1 base, with 11 bases remaining between them. There are 14 residues in the CDR3. CDR3: CASKNKVSNQPQHF. The DNA for the CDR3 is TGTGCCAGCAAAAACAAAGTAAGCAATCAGCCCCAGCATTTT.

This clonotype was counted a few times. V is TRBV4-2 and J is TRBJ2-7, with 8 bases identical to TRBD1. The CDR3 runs 15 residues. The ends lost 1 base at V and 4 bases at J; junction bases unmatched: 6. CDR1 and CDR2 from the germline V gene are LGHNA and YNFKEQ. In DNA, the CDR3 is TGTGCCAGCAGCCAAGGGGCAGGGGGCGAGTACGAGCAGTACTTC. Translated, it gives CASSQGAGGEYEQYF.

The chain employs TRBV7-9 and TRBJ2-4, with 7 bases identical to TRBD1. The J call may be mistaken, given a closer DNA end match to TRBJ2-7. CDR1 and CDR2 from the germline V gene are SEHNR and FQNEAQ (reference sequence). CDR3 length: 14 residues. CDR3 bases: TGTGCCAGCAGCTCCCTGGGACAGTTCTACGAGCAGTACTTC. It encodes CASSSLGQFYEQYF.

The V gene is TRBV10-3, the J gene TRBJ2-4; D might be TRBD1 (5 bases). The germline V and J ends were trimmed by 3 bases and 6 bases, with 18 bases remaining between them. The CDR3 runs 16 residues. From germline, CDR1 is ENHRY and CDR2 SYGVKD. In DNA, the CDR3 is TGTGCCATCAGTGACCGACAGTCTCAAGGCGTAAACATTCAGTACTTC. Its protein is CAISDRQSQGVNIQYF.

The gene calls are TRBV12-3 or TRBV12-4 and TRBJ2-1; 10 bases match TRBD2. The CDR3 extends over 15 amino acids. The V segment lost 3 bases and the J segment 7 bases; nucleotides outside the gene matches: 6. Written as DNA, the CDR3 is TGTGCCAGCAGTTTGGGTAGCGGGGGGCAGAATGAGCAGTTCTTC. Its translation: CASSLGSGGQNEQFF.

This chain joins TRBV13 and TRBJ1-1; a weak D match, TRBD1 (5 bases). The CDR3 has 15 residues. The germline V and J ends were trimmed by 0 bases and 2 bases, with 10 bases remaining between them. From germline, CDR1 is PRHDT and CDR2 FYEKMQ (reference sequence). The CDR3 sequence is CASSLGWDRNTEAFF. The CDR3 nucleotides read TGTGCCAGCAGCTTAGGGTGGGACCGTAACACTGAAGCTTTCTTT.

The gene calls are TRBV6-2 or TRBV6-3 and TRBJ2-2; D is unresolved. Germline loops: CDR1 MNHEY, CDR2 SVGEGT. The CDR3 runs 12 residues. Trimming cost V 2 bases and J 9 bases, with 7 bases left between them. The CDR3 protein is CASSYPVRELFF. The DNA of the CDR3 is TGTGCCAGCAGTTACCCCGTCCGGGAGCTGTTTTTT.

The chain uses TRBV7-9 and TRBJ2-4, with D uncertain. The V end was cut by 1 base, the J end by 15 bases, with 19 bases between. The CDR3 consists of 14 residues. In germline, CDR1 is SEHNR, CDR2 FQNEAQ (reference sequence). The DNA for the CDR3 is TGTGCCAGCAGCTTAGAAGCAGGTACCTTTTGGGGGTACTTC. This sequence encodes CASSLEAGTFWGYF.

In nucleotides, the CDR3 is TGTGCCAGCAGCTCACAGGGGGATTACAATGAGCAGTTCTTC. Protein: CASSSQGDYNEQFF. The V gene is TRBV7-9, the J gene TRBJ2-1, with 8 bases identical to TRBD1. Germline V gene sequence: CDR1 SEHNR, CDR2 FQNEAQ (reference sequence). Unmatched junction bases numbered 3, after V lost 4 bases and J lost 4 bases. This CDR3 contains 14 residues.

This clonotype was found a few times. CDR3 sequence (DNA): TGTGCCAGCAGTTCCGACAGGGCTAATGAAAAACTGTTTTTT. As protein: CASSSDRANEKLFF. V and J are TRBV27 and TRBJ1-4; TRBD1 matches at 7 bases. The V segment lost 4 bases and the J segment 3 bases; nucleotides outside the gene matches: 2. CDR3 length: 14 amino acids. Germline V gives CDR1 MNHEY, CDR2 SMNVEV (reference sequence).

This clonotype was counted a few times. The chain carries TRBV20-1 and TRBJ1-5; TRBD1 agrees at 9 bases. The CDR3 covers 14 residues. Germline V lookup: CDR1 DFQATT, CDR2 SNEGSKA (reference sequence). V shed 1 base, J shed 6 bases, and the junction held 4 bases outside the gene matches. The DNA for the CDR3 is TGCAGTGCTAGAGGAGGACAGGGGAGTCAGCCCCAGCATTTT. It yields the protein CSARGGQGSQPQHF.

Details on this clonotype: The junction and the germline gene differ at one end; a read error may be behind it. The chain joins TRBV6-1 to TRBJ2-5; TRBD1 is a possible D gene (5 bases). CDR1 and CDR2 (germline): MNHNS, SASEGT. The CDR3 is 16 residues long. The CDR3 loop reads CAGSGQRTAEQETQYF. The CDR3 region has the DNA TGTGCCGGCAGTGGACAAAGGACGGCCGAACAAGAGACCCAGTACTTC.

The chain joins TRBV4-1 to TRBJ1-6; D is perhaps TRBD1 (6 bases). Germline values: CDR1 MGHRA, CDR2 YSYEKL. The length of the CDR3 is 14 residues. Trimming left V 8 bases short and J 5 bases short, with 13 bases between. The CDR3 DNA reads as TGCGCCAGCTGTAGACAGGTAGATAATTCACCCCTCCACTTT. Protein: CASCRQVDNSPLHF.

This clonotype turned up a few times. The chain has TRBV10-3 and TRBJ2-3; D gene uncertain. The ends were cut back, 3 bases at V and 2 bases at J, with 9 bases in the middle. CDR3 size: 14 residues. Germline V lookup: CDR1 ENHRY, CDR2 SYGVKD. The CDR3 is CAISDSEVTDTQYF. CDR3 in DNA: TGTGCCATCAGTGATTCCGAGGTCACAGATACGCAGTATTTT.

A note on this clonotype: It may be a read error: a sequence one base away is much more abundant. V and J are TRBV20-1 and TRBJ2-4; D is unclear. The CDR3 spans 14 residues. CDR1 is DFQATT and CDR2 is SNEGSKA in the germline V gene (reference sequence). The CDR3 loop is CSASSKVHKSIQYF. CDR3 nucleotide sequence: TGCAGTGCTAGCTCTAAGGTCCACAAAAGCATTCAGTACTTC.

This sequence joins TRBV7-2 and TRBJ2-3; TRBD1 is a possible D gene (5 bases). V shed 5 bases and J shed 4 bases, with 13 bases lying between them. The CDR3 consists of 14 residues. Germline assignment: CDR1 SGHTA and CDR2 FQGNSA. The CDR3, as DNA: TGTGCCAGCAGCGCCCAGGGTATCGCAGATACGCAGTATTTT. This encodes CASSAQGIADTQYF.

The chain carries TRBV12-3 or TRBV12-4 and TRBJ2-5, with 7 bases aligning to TRBD1. The J call is uncertain, as TRBJ2-1 better fits the DNA end. There are 14 residues in the CDR3. CDR3 amino acids: CASSVTGVQETQFF. CDR3 DNA sequence: TGTGCCAGCAGTGTAACAGGGGTTCAAGAGACCCAGTTCTTC.

The V and J genes are TRBV27 and TRBJ2-7; TRBD1 matches at 8 bases. Per the germline V gene, CDR1 is MNHEY and CDR2 is SMNVEV (reference sequence). V shed 6 bases, J shed 1 base, and the junction held 2 bases outside the gene matches. This CDR3 spans 13 amino acids. In DNA form, the CDR3 reads TGTGCCAGCAGGGACAGGGAATCCTACGAGCAGTACTTC. Residues: CASRDRESYEQYF.

The chain has TRBV12-3 or TRBV12-4 and TRBJ2-3, with 10 bases aligning to TRBD1. This CDR3 has 15 residues. V shed 6 bases, J shed 7 bases, and the junction held 10 bases outside the gene matches. The DNA of the CDR3 is TGTGCCAGCAGCCGGACAGGGGGGGTGTCGAATACGCAGTATTTT. It encodes CASSRTGGVSNTQYF.

This clonotype came up many times. The genes are TRBV7-3 and TRBJ2-6; D gene uncertain. V was pared by 2 bases and J by 0 bases, with 8 bases between. The CDR3 covers 16 residues. Per germline, CDR1 SGHTA and CDR2 FQGTGA. The CDR3 nucleotides read TGTGCCAGCAGCTTATTCCCCTCCTCTGGGGCCAACGTCCTGACTTTC. It yields the protein CASSLFPSSGANVLTF.